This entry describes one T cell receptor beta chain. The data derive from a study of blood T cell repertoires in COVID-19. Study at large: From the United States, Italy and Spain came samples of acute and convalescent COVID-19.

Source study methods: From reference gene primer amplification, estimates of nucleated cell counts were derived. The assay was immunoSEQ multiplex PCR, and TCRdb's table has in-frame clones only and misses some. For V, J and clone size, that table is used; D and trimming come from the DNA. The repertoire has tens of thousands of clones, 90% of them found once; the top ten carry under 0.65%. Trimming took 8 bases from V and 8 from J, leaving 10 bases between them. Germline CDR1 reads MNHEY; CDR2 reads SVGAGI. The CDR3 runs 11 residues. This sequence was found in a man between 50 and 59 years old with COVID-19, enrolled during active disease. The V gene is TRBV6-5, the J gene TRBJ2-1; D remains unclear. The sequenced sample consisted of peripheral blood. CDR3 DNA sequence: TGTGCCAGCCGCGGCTCGCATGAGCAGTTCTTC. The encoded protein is CASRGSHEQFF.